This T cell receptor beta chain was found in a study of blood T cell repertoires in COVID-19. The wider study: Samples of COVID-19 (acute and convalescent) were obtained from the United States, Italy and Spain. Sources were T cells, B-cell-depleted T cells, or PBMCs; the material itself was cDNA or gDNA.

Germline CDR1 reads SGHRS; CDR2 reads YFSETQ. Trimming cost V 4 bases and J 5 bases; bases outside gene matches: 5. The CDR3 loop spans 14 amino acids. Authors' analysis steps: The authors estimated nucleated cell counts from reference gene primer amplification. Method: immunoSEQ multiplex PCR; TCRdb's copy keeps in-frame clones and lacks some. The V and J calls and the clone size are those of that table, but D and trimming were determined from the DNA. The sample records 120,000 or so clones, about 80% being singletons. The chain joins TRBV5-1 to TRBJ2-4, with 8 bases aligning to TRBD2. What was sequenced was peripheral blood. This TCR was sampled from a human donor in a cohort sampled during active COVID-19. CDR3: CASSGSGGQNIQYF. In nucleotides, the CDR3 is TGCGCCAGCAGCGGAAGCGGGGGCCAAAACATTCAGTACTTC.